These T cell receptor beta chains were read from a single sample in a study of blood T cell repertoires in COVID-19. Sequencing used immunoSEQ multiplex PCR; TCRdb keeps in-frame clones, though not all of them. The data hold over 100,000 clones, with 82% observed a single time. The sequencing sample was made of peripheral blood. These receptors all stem from a woman between 65 and 79 years old with acute or convalescent COVID-19. Both conserved end residues are trimmed from each CDR3. Expanded clones are given a class, and other clones once, few, many or no size at all.

V gene,clone size,CDR3 protein
TRBV6-2/TRBV6-3,.,ASSLMRADTGELF
TRBV19,.,ASSETQGAREKLF
TRBV7-6,few,ASSPTSGVGGELF
TRBV5-1,.,ASSHNRVEAF
TRBV7-2,.,ASGLAGRTDTQY
TRBV2,.,ASSPSADRYSGTQY
TRBV10-2,.,ASSESWGQTSNEQF
TRBV11-2,few,ASSLPPGQGLYGYT
TRBV2,.,ASSATGGEGGYT
TRBV4-2,few,ASSQRLMGQSNSPLH
TRBV19,.,ASRKPNLYGYT
TRBV7-6,.,ASSALARGSYNEQF
TRBV7-2,few,ASSRDSYNEQF
TRBV5-6,once,ASSLVGRSSGAF
TRBV5-1,.,ASSLGGGSDTEAF
TRBV24-1,.,ATSDFQAGGLIETQY
TRBV30,.,AFPEGEVAGELF
TRBV5-4,.,ASSSSPQGAVTGELF